This is a list of T cell receptor beta chains from one sample in a study of long-term antiretroviral therapy in people with HIV. Libraries were prepared by immunoSEQ multiplex PCR; TCRdb keeps only in-frame clonotypes and omits some of them. The sample contains under 20,000 clones, 75% to 85% of which appear only once. This material consisted of unsorted PBMCs, taken 0.2 years after starting antiretroviral therapy. The receptors come from a woman aged 40 to 50 with HIV. CDR3s leave out the opening cysteine and the closing phenylalanine or tryptophan.

J	V	CDR3
TRBJ2-7	TRBV7-6	ASSLWTGGDEQY
TRBJ1-5	TRBV2	ASSETPGNQPQH
TRBJ1-2	TRBV7-2	ASSLVGYGYT
TRBJ2-1	TRBV29-1	SVDPSDRVSQFQF
TRBJ1-2	TRBV23-1	ASSQPTHETGCYGYT
TRBJ2-3	TRBV5-4	ASRIAGGPADTQY
TRBJ2-2	TRBV7-8	ASSLAGLAGRGTGELF
TRBJ1-1	TRBV6-5	ASSYSIRQTEAF
TRBJ1-6	TRBV11-3	ASSLQQYNSPLH
TRBJ2-5	TRBV7-9	ASSLAGSQYKQETQY
TRBJ2-7	TRBV2	ASRAGLTYEQY
TRBJ1-1	TRBV4-3	ASSRTGKTEAF
TRBJ1-5	TRBV19	ASSILGKVQPQH
TRBJ1-2	TRBV11-3	ASSEGIYGYT
TRBJ1-1	TRBV7-9	ASSLTAGAEAF
TRBJ2-3	TRBV11-3	ASSPNPGTDTQY